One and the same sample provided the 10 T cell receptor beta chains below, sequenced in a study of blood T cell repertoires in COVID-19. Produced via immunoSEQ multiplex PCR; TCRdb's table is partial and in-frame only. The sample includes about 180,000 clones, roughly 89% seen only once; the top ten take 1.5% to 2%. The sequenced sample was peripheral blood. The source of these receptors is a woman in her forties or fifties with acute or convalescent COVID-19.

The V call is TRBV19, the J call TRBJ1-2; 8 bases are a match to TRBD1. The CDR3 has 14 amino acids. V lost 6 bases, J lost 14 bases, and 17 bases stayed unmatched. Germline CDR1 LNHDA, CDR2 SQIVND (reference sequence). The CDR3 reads CASSLGTGTPRRTF. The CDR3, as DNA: TGTGCCAGTAGCCTCGGGACAGGAACCCCCAGGAGAACCTTC.

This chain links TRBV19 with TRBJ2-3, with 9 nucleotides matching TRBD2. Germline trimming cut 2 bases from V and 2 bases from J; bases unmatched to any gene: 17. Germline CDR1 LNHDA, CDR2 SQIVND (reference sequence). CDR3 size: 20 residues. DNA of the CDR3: TGTGCCAGTAGTATATCCCCTCTAGCGGGGAGATTAGGGTACACAGATACGCAGTATTTT. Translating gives CASSISPLAGRLGYTDTQYF.

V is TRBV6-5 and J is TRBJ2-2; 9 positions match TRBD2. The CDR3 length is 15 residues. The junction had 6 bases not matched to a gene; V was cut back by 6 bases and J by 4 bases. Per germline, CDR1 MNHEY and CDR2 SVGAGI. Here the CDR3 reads CASSPLAGPTGELFF. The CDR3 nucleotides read TGTGCCAGCAGCCCGCTAGCGGGACCCACCGGGGAGCTGTTTTTT.

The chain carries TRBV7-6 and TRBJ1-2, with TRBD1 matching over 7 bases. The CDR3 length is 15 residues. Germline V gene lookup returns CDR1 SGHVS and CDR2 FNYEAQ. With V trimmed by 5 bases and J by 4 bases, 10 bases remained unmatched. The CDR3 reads CASSRQPGQSYGYTF. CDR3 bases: TGTGCCAGCAGCCGACAGCCGGGACAGAGCTATGGCTACACCTTC.

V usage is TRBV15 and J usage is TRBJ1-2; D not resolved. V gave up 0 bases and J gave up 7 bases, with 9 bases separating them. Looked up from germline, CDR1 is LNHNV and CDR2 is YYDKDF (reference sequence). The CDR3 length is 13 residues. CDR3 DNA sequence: TGTGCCACCAGCAGAGATTGGGAGGGTGGCTACACCTTC. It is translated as CATSRDWEGGYTF.

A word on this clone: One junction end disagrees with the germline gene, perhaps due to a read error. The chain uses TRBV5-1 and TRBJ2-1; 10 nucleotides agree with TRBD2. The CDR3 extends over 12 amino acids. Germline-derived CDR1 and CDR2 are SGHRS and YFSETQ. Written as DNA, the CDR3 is TGCGCCAGCAGCCTTCCCAGCGGGGGGGCGATCTTC. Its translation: CASSLPSGGAIF.

CDR3 bases: TGTGCCTGGAGACAGGACAACTATGGCTACACCTTC. It encodes CAWRQDNYGYTF. V gene TRBV30 combines with J gene TRBJ1-2, with a weak D call TRBD1 (5 bases). CDR1 is GTSNPN, CDR2 SVGIG, per germline (reference sequence). Trimming took 3 bases from V and 2 from J, leaving 7 bases between them. The CDR3 covers 12 residues.

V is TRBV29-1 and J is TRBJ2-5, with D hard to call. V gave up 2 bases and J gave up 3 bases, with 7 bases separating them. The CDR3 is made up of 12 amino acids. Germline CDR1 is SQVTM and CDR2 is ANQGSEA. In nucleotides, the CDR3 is TGCAGCGTTGAACAGGTAGAAGAGACCCAGTACTTC. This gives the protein CSVEQVEETQYF.

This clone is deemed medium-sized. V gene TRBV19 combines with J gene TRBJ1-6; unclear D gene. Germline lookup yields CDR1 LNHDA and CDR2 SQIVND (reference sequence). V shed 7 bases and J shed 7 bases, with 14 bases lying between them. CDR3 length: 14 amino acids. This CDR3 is CASTGLGLNSPLHF. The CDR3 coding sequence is TGTGCCAGTACAGGCCTGGGTTTGAATTCACCCCTCCACTTT.

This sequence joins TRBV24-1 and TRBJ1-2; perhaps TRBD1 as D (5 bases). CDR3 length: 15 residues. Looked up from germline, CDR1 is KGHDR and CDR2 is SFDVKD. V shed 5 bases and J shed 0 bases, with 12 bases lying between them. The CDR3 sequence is CATSARTTTNYGYTF. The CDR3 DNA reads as TGTGCCACCAGTGCCCGGACAACTACTAACTATGGCTACACCTTC.